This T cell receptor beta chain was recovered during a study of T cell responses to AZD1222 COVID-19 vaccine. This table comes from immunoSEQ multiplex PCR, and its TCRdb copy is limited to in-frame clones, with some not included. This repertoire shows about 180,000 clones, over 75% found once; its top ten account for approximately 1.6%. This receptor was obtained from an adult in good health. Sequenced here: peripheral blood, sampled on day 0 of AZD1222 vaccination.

Here the CDR3 DNA reads TGTGCCAGTAGTACCACCCCCGCGGGGGGCACTGAAGCTTTCTTT. Translating gives CASSTTPAGGTEAFF. The genes are TRBV19 and TRBJ1-1; a possible D gene is TRBD1 (5 bases). Germline-derived CDR1 and CDR2 are LNHDA and SQIVND (reference sequence). This CDR3 region has 15 residues. V lost 4 bases and J 4 bases, leaving 16 bases between the germline ends. Together with reference TRBV19 and TRBJ1-1, the CDR3 gives the full variable domain: DGGITQSPKYLFRKEGQNVTLSCEQNLNHDAMYWYRQDPGQGLRLIYYSQIVNDFQKGDIAEGYSVSREKKESFPLTVTSAQKNPTAFYLCASSTTPAGGTEAFFGQGTRLTVV.